This T cell receptor beta chain was retrieved from a study of cytotoxic CD8 clonotypes in ibrutinib-treated CLL. The table came from immunoSEQ multiplex PCR; TCRdb's copy has only in-frame clones and leaves some out. The sample has 150,000 to 200,000 clones; about 88% are singletons. Germline CDR1 reads SGHDT; CDR2 reads YYEEEE. Trimming stripped 2 bases from V and 3 bases from J, with 14 bases between. This CDR3 region has 15 residues. The V gene is TRBV5-6, the J gene TRBJ2-5; tentative D call: TRBD2 (5 bases). The material sequenced was PBMCs, taken at disease progression, from a patient treated with ibrutinib. This clonotype was sampled from a human donor with chronic lymphocytic leukemia. This CDR3 is CASSLPDLREETQYF. The CDR3, as DNA: TGTGCCAGCAGCTTACCGGACTTGCGGGAAGAGACCCAGTACTTC.